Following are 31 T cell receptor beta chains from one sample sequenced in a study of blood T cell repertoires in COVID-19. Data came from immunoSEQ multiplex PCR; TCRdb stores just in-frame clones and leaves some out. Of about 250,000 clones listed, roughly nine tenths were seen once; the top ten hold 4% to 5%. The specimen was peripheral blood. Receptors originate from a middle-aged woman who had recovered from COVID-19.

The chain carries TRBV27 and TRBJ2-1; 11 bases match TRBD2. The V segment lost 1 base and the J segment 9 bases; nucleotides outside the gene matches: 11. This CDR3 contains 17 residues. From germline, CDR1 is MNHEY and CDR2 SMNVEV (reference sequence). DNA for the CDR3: TGTGCCAGCAGTTTATTAGGCCTAGCGGGGGGAGAAGGTGAGCAGTTCTTC. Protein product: CASSLLGLAGGEGEQFF.

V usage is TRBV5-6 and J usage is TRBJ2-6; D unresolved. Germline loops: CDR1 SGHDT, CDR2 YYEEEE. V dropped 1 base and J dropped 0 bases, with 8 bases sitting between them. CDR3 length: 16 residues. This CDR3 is CASSLPQNSGANVLTF. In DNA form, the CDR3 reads TGTGCCAGCAGCTTGCCACAGAACTCTGGGGCCAACGTCCTGACTTTC.

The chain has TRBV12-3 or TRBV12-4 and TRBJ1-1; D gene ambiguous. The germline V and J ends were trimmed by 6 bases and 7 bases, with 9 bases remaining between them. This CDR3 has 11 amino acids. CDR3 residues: CASSSRGEAFF. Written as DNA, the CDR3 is TGTGCCAGCAGCTCCCGGGGTGAAGCTTTCTTT.

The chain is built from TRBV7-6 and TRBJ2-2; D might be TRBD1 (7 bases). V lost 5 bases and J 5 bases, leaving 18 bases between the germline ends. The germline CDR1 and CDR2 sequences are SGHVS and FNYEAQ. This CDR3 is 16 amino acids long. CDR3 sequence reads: CASSKQGPAGTGELFF. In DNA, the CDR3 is TGTGCCAGCAGCAAACAGGGGCCCGCGGGGACCGGGGAGCTGTTTTTT.

This chain's CDR3 is CASSEPAGVEQYV. DNA of the CDR3: TGTGCCAGCAGTGAACCTGCAGGGGTCGAGCAGTACGTC. The chain joins TRBV6-1 to TRBJ2-7; possibly TRBD1 for D (6 bases). The CDR3 is made up of 13 amino acids. The V gene's germline CDR1 is MNHNS and CDR2 SASEGT. The ends were cut back, 2 bases at V and 6 bases at J, with 11 bases in the middle.

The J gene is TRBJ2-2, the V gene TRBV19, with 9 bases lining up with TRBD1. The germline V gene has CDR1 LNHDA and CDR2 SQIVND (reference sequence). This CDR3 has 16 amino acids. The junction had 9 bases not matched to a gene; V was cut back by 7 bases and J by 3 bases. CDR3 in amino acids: CASIQGQGLYTGELFF. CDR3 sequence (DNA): TGTGCCAGTATTCAGGGACAGGGACTTTACACCGGGGAGCTGTTTTTT. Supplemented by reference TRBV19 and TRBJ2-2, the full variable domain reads DGGITQSPKYLFRKEGQNVTLSCEQNLNHDAMYWYRQDPGQGLRLIYYSQIVNDFQKGDIAEGYSVSREKKESFPLTVTSAQKNPTAFYLCASIQGQGLYTGELFFGEGSRLTVL.

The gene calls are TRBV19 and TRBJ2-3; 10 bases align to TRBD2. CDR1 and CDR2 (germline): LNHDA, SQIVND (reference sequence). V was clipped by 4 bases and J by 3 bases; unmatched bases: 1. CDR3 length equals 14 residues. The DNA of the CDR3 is TGTGCCAGTAGTACTAGCGGGAGTACAGATACGCAGTATTTT. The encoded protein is CASSTSGSTDTQYF.

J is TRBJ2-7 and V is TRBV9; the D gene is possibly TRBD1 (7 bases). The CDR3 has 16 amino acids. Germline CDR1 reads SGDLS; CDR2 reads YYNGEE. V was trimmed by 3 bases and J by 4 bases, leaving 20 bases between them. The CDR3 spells CASSEGGDSAVYEQYF. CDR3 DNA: TGTGCCAGCAGCGAAGGAGGGGACAGCGCGGTTTACGAGCAGTACTTC.

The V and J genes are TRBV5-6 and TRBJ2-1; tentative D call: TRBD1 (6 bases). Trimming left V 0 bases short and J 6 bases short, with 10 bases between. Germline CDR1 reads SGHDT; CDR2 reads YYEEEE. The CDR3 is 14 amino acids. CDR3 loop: CASSLAGTPNEQFF. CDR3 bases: TGTGCCAGCAGCTTGGCCGGGACACCCAATGAGCAGTTCTTC.

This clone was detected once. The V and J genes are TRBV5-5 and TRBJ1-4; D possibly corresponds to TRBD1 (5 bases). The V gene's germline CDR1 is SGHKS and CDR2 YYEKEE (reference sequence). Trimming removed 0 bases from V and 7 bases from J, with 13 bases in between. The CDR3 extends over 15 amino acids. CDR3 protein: CASSLELKRGEKLFF. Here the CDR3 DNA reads TGTGCCAGCAGCTTGGAACTCAAAAGGGGTGAAAAACTGTTTTTT.

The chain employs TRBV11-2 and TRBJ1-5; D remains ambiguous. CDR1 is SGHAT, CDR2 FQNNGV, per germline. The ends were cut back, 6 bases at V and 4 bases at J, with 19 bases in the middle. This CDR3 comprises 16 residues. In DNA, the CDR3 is TGTGCCAGCAGTTCCGCGCGGGGAGGGAGGAATCAGCCCCAGCATTTT. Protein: CASSSARGGRNQPQHF.

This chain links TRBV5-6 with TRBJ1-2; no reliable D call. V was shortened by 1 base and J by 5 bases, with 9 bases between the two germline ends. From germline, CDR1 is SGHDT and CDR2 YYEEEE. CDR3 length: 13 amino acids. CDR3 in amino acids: CASSLTVGYGYTF. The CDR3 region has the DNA TGTGCCAGCAGCTTGACAGTCGGTTATGGCTACACCTTC.

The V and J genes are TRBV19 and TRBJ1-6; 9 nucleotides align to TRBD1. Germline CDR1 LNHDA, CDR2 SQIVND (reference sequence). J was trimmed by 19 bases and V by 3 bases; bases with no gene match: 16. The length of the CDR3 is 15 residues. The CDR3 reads CASSIDSGTGSPVHF. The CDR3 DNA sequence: TGTGCCAGTAGTATCGACTCCGGGACAGGGTCCCCGGTACACTTT.

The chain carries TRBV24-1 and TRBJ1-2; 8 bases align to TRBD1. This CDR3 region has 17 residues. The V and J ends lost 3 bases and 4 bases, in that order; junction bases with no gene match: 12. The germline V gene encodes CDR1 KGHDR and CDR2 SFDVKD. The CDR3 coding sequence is TGTGCCACCAGTGATGCTTCCCTCGGACAGGGACGCTATGGCTACACCTTC. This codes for CATSDASLGQGRYGYTF.

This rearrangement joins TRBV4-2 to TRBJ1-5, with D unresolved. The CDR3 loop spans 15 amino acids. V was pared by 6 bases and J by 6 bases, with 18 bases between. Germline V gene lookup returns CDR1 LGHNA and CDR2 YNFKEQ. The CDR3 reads CASREDGSFGQPQHF. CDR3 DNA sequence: TGTGCCAGCAGGGAGGACGGGAGTTTTGGTCAGCCCCAGCATTTT.

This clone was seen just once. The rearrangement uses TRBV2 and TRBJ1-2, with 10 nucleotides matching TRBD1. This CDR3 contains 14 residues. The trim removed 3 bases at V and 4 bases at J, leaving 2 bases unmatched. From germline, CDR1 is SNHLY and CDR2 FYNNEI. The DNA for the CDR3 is TGTGCCAGCAGTGACCGGGACAGGGGCTATGGCTACACCTTC. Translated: CASSDRDRGYGYTF.

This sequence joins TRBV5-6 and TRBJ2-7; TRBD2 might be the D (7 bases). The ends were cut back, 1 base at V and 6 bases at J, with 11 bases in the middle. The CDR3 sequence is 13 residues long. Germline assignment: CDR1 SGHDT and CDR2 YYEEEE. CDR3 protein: CASSLLRGGEQYV. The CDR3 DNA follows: TGTGCCAGCAGCTTGTTGAGGGGGGGCGAGCAGTACGTC.

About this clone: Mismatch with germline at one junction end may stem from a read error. The CDR3 is CASRRVQGQDDF. The CDR3 nucleotides are TGTGCCAGCAGGCGGGTACAGGGACAGGACGATTTT. The chain combines TRBV28 with TRBJ2-3, with TRBD1 identical over 8 bases. Looked up from germline, CDR1 is MDHEN and CDR2 is SYDVKM. The CDR3 has 12 residues. The full variable domain, its missing parts supplied by reference TRBV28 and TRBJ2-3, is DVKVTQSSRYLVKRTGEKVFLECVQDMDHENMFWYRQDPGLGLRLIYFSYDVKMKEKGDIPEGYSVSREKKERFSLILESASTNQTSMYLCASRRVQGQDDFGPGTRLTVL.

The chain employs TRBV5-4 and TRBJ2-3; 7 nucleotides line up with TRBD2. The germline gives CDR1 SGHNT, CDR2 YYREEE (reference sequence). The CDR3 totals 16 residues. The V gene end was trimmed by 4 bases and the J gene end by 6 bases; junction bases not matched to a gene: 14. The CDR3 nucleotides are TGTGCCAGCAGCCGTGGCCGGACTAGATCAGGGGATACGCAGTATTTT. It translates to CASSRGRTRSGDTQYF. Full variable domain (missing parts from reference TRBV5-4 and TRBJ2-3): ETGVTQSPTHLIKTRGQQVTLRCSSQSGHNTVSWYQQALGQGPQFIFQYYREEENGRGNFPPRFSGLQFPNYSSELNVNALELDDSALYLCASSRGRTRSGDTQYFGPGTRLTVL.

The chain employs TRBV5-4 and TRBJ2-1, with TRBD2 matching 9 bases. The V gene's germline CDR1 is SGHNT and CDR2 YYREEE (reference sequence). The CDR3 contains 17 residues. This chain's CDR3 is CVAEQAGGAFIRNEQFF. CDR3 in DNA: TGTGTTGCGGAGCAGGCGGGGGGGGCATTTATTAGAAATGAGCAGTTCTTC. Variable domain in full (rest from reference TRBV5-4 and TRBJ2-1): ETGVTQSPTHLIKTRGQQVTLRCSSQSGHNTVSWYQQALGQGPQFIFQYYREEENGRGNFPPRFSGLQFPNYSSELNVNALELDDSALYLCVAEQAGGAFIRNEQFFGPGTRLTVL.

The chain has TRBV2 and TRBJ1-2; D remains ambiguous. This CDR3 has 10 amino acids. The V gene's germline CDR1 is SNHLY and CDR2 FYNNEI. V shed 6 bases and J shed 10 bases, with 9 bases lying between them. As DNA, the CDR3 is TGTGCCAGCAGGGAGGTCTTCTACACCTTC. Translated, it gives CASREVFYTF.

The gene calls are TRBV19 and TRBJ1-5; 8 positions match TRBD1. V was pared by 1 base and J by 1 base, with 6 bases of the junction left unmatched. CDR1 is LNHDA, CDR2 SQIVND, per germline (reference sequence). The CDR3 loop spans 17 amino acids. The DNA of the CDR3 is TGTGCCAGTAGTATAGTCAAACAGGGGGGAAGCAATCAGCCCCAGCATTTT. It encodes CASSIVKQGGSNQPQHF.

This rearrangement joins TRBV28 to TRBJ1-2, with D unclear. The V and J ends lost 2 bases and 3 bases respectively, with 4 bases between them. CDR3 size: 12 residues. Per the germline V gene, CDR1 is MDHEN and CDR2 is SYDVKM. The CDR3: CASSLLDYGYTF. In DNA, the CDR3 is TGTGCCAGCAGTTTACTAGACTATGGCTACACCTTC.

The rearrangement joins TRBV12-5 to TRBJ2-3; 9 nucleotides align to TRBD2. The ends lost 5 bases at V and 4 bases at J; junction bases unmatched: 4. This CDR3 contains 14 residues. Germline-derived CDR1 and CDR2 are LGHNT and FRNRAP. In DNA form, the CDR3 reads TGTGCTAGTGGTCCGGGACTAGCAGCAGATACGCAGTATTTT. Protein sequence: CASGPGLAADTQYF.

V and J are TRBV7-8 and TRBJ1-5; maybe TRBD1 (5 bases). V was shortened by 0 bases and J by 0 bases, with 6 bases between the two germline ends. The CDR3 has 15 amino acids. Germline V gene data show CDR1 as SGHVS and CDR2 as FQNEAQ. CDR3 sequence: CASSLARDSNQPQHF. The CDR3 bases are TGTGCCAGCAGCTTAGCCAGGGATAGCAATCAGCCCCAGCATTTT.

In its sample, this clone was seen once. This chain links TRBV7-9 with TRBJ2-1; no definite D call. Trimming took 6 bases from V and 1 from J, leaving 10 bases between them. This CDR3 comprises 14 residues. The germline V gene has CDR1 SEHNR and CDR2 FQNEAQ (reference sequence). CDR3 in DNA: TGTGCCAGCAGTGAAGCGTCGTCCTACAATGAGCAGTTCTTC. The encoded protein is CASSEASSYNEQFF.

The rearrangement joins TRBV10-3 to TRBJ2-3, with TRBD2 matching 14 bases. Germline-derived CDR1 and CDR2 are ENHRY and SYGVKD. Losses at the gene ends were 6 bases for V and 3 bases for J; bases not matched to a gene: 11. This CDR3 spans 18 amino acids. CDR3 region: CAIRANGGLAGVTDTQYF. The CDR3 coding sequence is TGTGCCATCAGGGCCAACGGGGGACTAGCGGGGGTAACAGATACGCAGTATTTT.

The CDR3 sequence is CASSLGSSLNFYGYTF. CDR3 nucleotides: TGCGCCAGCAGCTTGGGAAGTAGCCTTAACTTCTATGGCTACACCTTC. This chain connects TRBV5-1 to TRBJ1-2, with D unresolved. Germline V lookup: CDR1 SGHRS, CDR2 YFSETQ. Trimming removed 0 bases from V and 4 bases from J, with 16 bases in between. This CDR3 region has 16 residues.

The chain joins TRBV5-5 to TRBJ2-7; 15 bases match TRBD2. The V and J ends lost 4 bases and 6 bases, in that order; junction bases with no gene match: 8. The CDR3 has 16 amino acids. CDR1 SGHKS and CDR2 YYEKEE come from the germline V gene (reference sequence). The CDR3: CASSPGLAGGRGEQYV. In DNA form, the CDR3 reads TGTGCCAGCAGCCCAGGACTAGCGGGAGGGCGTGGCGAGCAGTACGTC.

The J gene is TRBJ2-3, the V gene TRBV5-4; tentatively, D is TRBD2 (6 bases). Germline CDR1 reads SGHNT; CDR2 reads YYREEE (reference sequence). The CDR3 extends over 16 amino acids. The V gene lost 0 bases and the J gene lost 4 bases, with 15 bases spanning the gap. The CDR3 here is CASSLAGGGIADTQYF. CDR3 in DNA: TGTGCCAGCAGCTTGGCTGGGGGAGGAATAGCAGATACGCAGTATTTT.

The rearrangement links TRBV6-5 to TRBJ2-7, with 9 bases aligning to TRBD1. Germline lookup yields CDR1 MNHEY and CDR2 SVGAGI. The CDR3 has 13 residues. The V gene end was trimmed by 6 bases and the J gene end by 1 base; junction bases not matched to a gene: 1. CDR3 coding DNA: TGTGCCAGCAGGGGGACAGGGTCCTACGAGCAGTACGTC. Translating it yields CASRGTGSYEQYV.